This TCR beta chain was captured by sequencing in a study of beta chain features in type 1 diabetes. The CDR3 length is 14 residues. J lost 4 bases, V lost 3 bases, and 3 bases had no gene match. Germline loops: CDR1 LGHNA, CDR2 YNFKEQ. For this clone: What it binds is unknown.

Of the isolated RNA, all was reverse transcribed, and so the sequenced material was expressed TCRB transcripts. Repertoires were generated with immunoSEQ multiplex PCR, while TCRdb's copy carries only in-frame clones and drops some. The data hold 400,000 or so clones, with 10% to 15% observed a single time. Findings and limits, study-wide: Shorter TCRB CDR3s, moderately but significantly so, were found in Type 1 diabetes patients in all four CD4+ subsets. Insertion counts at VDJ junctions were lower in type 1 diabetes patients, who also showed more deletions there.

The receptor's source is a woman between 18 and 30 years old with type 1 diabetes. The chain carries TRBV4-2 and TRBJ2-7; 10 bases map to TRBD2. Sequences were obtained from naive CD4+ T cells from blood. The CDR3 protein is CASSQLLAGYEQYF. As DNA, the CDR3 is TGTGCCAGCAGCCAGTTACTAGCGGGGTACGAGCAGTACTTC.